These 10 T cell receptor beta chains were sequenced from one sample in a study of early T cells in non-severe SARS-CoV-2 infection. TCRdb fed the 5' RACE reads into MiXCR, producing one record per CDR3 protein. Among about 69,000 distinct CDR3 sequences, 9.5% were seen once, and the ten largest hold 5.9%. The specimen was whole blood. Receptor source: an adult who was a healthcare worker with PCR-confirmed SARS-CoV-2 infection or an uninfected control (not recorded which).

This clonotype has more than one count but fewer than ten. The V call is TRBV9, the J call TRBJ1-1; D remains ambiguous. V shed 4 bases and J shed 1 base, with 11 bases lying between them. The CDR3 covers 14 residues. Germline-derived CDR1 and CDR2 are SGDLS and YYNGEE. CDR3 DNA: TGTGCCAGCAGCCTTCGTTCAGCGAACACTGAAGCTTTCTTT. Its protein is CASSLRSANTEAFF.

This clonotype was picked up many times. The chain carries TRBV20-1 and TRBJ2-1; 8 bases match TRBD1. CDR1 DFQATT and CDR2 SNEGSKA come from the germline V gene (reference sequence). Trimming cost V 5 bases and J 4 bases; bases outside gene matches: 10. The CDR3 consists of 15 residues. The CDR3 DNA reads as TGCAGTGCTCCCCCAGGGGGCAAAAAGTACAATGAGCAGTTCTTC. Encoded protein: CSAPPGGKKYNEQFF.

This clonotype has just a few counts. The chain links TRBV6-2 or TRBV6-3 to TRBJ2-7, with D uncertain. Germline V gene lookup returns CDR1 MNHEY and CDR2 SVGEGT. V was clipped by 7 bases and J by 0 bases, with 13 bases between them. The CDR3 consists of 14 residues. Here the CDR3 DNA reads TGTGCCAGCACCTCAGGCAGTCCCTCCTACGAGCAGTACTTC. Translated: CASTSGSPSYEQYF.

This clonotype was found a few times. This chain connects TRBV6-1 to TRBJ2-7; TRBD2 matches 9 bases. The germline V gene has CDR1 MNHNS and CDR2 SASEGT. The CDR3 loop spans 13 amino acids. V lost 8 bases to trimming and J lost 1 base; unmatched junction nucleotides: 3. The CDR3 DNA reads TGTGCCAGCCAGAGCGGGGGGTCCTACGAGCAGTACTTC. It encodes CASQSGGSYEQYF.

In this sample, this clonotype turned up many times. The J gene is TRBJ1-2, the V gene TRBV7-6, with no clear D. This CDR3 contains 13 residues. V was clipped by 1 base and J by 4 bases, with 7 bases between them. Germline V gene lookup returns CDR1 SGHVS and CDR2 FNYEAQ. CDR3 in amino acids: CASSLGATYGYTF. The CDR3 bases are TGTGCCAGCAGCTTAGGGGCAACCTATGGCTACACCTTC.

V usage is TRBV7-2 and J usage is TRBJ1-1; weak D call: TRBD1 (5 bases). Trimming left V 3 bases short and J 6 bases short, with 14 bases between. Germline V CDR1 and CDR2: SGHTA, FQGNSA. The CDR3 extends over 14 amino acids. In DNA, the CDR3 is TGTGCCAGCAGCTTCTCCACCAGGGATCCTGAAGCTTTCTTT. The encoded protein is CASSFSTRDPEAFF.

This chain uses TRBV10-3 with TRBJ1-6, with D perhaps matching TRBD1 (6 bases). This CDR3 has 13 residues. Trimming shortened V by 10 bases and J by 9 bases, and 16 bases separated the two germline ends. Germline V gives CDR1 ENHRY, CDR2 SYGVKD. CDR3 residues: CATAVGQLSPLHF. DNA of the CDR3: TGTGCCACGGCAGTCGGACAGCTTTCACCCCTCCACTTT.

This clonotype was detected many times. The V and J genes are TRBV29-1 and TRBJ2-7, with TRBD1 matching over 10 bases. Germline CDR1 reads SQVTM; CDR2 reads ANQGSEA. V gave up 6 bases and J gave up 5 bases; unmatched junction bases: 4. CDR3 size: 12 residues. The CDR3 DNA is TGCAGCGTGGGACAGGGGTACCACGAGCAGTACTTC. Its translation: CSVGQGYHEQYF.

This clonotype was counted a few times. The chain joins TRBV20-1 to TRBJ1-1, with TRBD1 matching 9 bases. Germline V lookup: CDR1 DFQATT, CDR2 SNEGSKA (reference sequence). The CDR3 length is 15 residues. V shed 1 base and J 4 bases; nucleotides not matched to a gene: 7. The CDR3 here is CSARGTPDRGTEAFF. The CDR3 DNA sequence: TGCAGTGCTAGAGGGACGCCGGACAGGGGCACTGAAGCTTTCTTT.

This clonotype was detected many times. J is TRBJ1-2 and V is TRBV5-4; 7 nucleotides line up with TRBD1. In germline, CDR1 is SGHNT, CDR2 YYREEE (reference sequence). The CDR3 consists of 14 residues. V shed 2 bases and J 3 bases; nucleotides not matched to a gene: 4. For the CDR3, the DNA is TGTGCCAGCAGCTTCGCAGGGGGAGACTATGGCTACACCTTC. Encoded protein: CASSFAGGDYGYTF. The full variable domain, rest sourced from reference TRBV5-4 and TRBJ1-2, is ETGVTQSPTHLIKTRGQQVTLRCSSQSGHNTVSWYQQALGQGPQFIFQYYREEENGRGNFPPRFSGLQFPNYSSELNVNALELDDSALYLCASSFAGGDYGYTFGSGTRLTVV.